This T cell receptor beta chain was recorded in a study of shared clonotypes between healthy human individuals. Regarding the study as a whole: Clonotype sharing across donors was expected to vary with sequencing depth. Lower generation probabilities were found for non-shared clonotypes than for those shared by all four donors. Only a few donors were included, so the genetic and exposure-history diversity represented was limited.

Of note for this clone: Its specificity is unknown.

Generated by immunoSEQ multiplex PCR, the TCRdb table keeps only in-frame clones and is missing some. This sample has 190,000 or so clones, with 66% found just once. Trimming left V 11 bases short and J 4 bases short, with 11 bases between. Germline CDR1 is SGHAT and CDR2 is FQNNGV. The CDR3 runs 12 residues. The study separated CD4+ cells into CD45RA+ naive and CD45RA-negative memory subsets. The TCR was taken from a young man in good health. Sequenced sample: memory CD4+ T cells sorted from blood. Indicated subset: CD45RA-negative fraction. The chain combines TRBV11-2 with TRBJ2-2; D is possibly TRBD1 or TRBD2 (6 bases each). CDR3 coding DNA: TGTGCCGGGGGGCCCCTCACCGGGGAGCTGTTTTTT. This encodes CAGGPLTGELFF.